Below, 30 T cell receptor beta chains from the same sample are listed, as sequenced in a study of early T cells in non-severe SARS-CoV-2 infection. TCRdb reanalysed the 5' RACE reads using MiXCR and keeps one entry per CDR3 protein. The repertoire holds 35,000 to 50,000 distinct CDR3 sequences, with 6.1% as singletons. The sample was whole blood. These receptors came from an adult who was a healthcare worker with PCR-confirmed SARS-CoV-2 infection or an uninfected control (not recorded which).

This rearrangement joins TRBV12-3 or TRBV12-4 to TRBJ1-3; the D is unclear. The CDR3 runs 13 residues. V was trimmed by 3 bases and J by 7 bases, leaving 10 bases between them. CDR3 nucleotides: TGTGCCAGCAGTTTCGACGCGGGCAACACCATATATTTT. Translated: CASSFDAGNTIYF.

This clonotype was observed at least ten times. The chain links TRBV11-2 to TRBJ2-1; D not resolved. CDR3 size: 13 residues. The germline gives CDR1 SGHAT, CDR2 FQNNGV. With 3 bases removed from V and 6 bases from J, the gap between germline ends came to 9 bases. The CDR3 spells CASSFNILNEQFF. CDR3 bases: TGTGCCAGCAGCTTTAACATTCTCAATGAGCAGTTCTTC. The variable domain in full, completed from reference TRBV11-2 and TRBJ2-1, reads EAGVAQSPRYKIIEKRQSVAFWCNPISGHATLYWYQQILGQGPKLLIQFQNNGVVDDSQLPKDRFSAERLKGVDSTLKIQPAKLEDSAVYLCASSFNILNEQFFGPGTRLTVL.

This CDR3 reads CASSPGPPYEQYF. The CDR3 DNA sequence: TGTGCCAGCAGCCCGGGACCCCCCTACGAGCAGTACTTC. The chain joins TRBV27 to TRBJ2-7; D possibly matches TRBD1 or TRBD2 (5 bases each). Germline V gene data show CDR1 as MNHEY and CDR2 as SMNVEV (reference sequence). Deletions cut 6 bases from V and 2 bases from J, with 11 bases between. The CDR3 contains 13 residues.

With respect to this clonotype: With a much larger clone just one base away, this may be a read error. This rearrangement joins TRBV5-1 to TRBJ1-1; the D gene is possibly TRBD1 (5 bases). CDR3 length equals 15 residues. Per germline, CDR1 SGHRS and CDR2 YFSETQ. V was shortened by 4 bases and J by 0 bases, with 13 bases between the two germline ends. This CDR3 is CASSAGRGLNTEAFF. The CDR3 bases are TGCGCCAGCAGCGCGGGACGGGGGTTGAACACTGAAGCTTTCTTT.

This chain's CDR3 is CASSQRGTEAFF. CDR3 in DNA: TGTGCCAGCAGTCAACGGGGGACTGAAGCTTTCTTT. The rearrangement uses TRBV6-6 and TRBJ1-1; D perhaps matches TRBD1 (5 bases). CDR3 length: 12 amino acids. The V gene lost 5 bases and the J gene lost 5 bases, with 9 bases spanning the gap. In germline, CDR1 is MNHNY, CDR2 SVGAGI (reference sequence).

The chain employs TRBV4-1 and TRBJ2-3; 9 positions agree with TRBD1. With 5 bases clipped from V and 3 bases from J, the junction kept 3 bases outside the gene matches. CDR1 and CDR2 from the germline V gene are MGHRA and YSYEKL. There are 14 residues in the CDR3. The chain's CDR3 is CASSSGQGTDTQYF. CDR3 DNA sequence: TGCGCCAGCAGCTCGGGACAGGGTACAGATACGCAGTATTTT.

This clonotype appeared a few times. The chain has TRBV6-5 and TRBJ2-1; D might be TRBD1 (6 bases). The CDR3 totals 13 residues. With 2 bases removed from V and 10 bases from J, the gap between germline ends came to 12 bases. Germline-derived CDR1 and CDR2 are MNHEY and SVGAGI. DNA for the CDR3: TGTGCCAGCAGTTACGCGGACAGTCGAGAGCAGTTCTTC. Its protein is CASSYADSREQFF.

In nucleotides, the CDR3 is TGTGCCAGCTCAACTGCCGTGAAATCACCCCTCCACTTT. Its translation: CASSTAVKSPLHF. The chain joins TRBV18 to TRBJ1-6; D uncertain. CDR1 is KGHSH and CDR2 is LQKENI in the germline V gene. V lost 5 bases and J 10 bases, leaving 12 bases between the germline ends. There are 13 residues in the CDR3.

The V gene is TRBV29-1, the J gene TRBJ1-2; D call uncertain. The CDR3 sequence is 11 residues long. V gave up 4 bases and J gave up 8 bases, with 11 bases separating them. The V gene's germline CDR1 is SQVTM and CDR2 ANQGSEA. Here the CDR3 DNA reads TGCAGCGTTGGGCCCGAGCGGGGCTACACCTTC. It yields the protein CSVGPERGYTF. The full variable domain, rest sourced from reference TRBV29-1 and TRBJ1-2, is SAVISQKPSRDICQRGTSLTIQCQVDSQVTMMFWYRQQPGQSLTLIATANQGSEATYESGFVIDKFPISRPNLTFSTLTVSNMSPEDSSIYLCSVGPERGYTFGSGTRLTVV.

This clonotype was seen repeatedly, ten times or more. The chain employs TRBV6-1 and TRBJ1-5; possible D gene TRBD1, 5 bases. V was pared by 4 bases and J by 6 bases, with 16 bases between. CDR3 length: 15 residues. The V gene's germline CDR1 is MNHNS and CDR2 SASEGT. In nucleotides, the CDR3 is TGTGCCAGCAGTGGTATGGGGCCGGCCACTCAGCCCCAGCATTTT. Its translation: CASSGMGPATQPQHF.

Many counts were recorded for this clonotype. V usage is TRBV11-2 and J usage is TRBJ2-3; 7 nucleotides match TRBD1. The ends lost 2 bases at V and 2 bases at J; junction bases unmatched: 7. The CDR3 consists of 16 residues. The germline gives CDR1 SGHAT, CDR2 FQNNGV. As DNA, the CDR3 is TGTGCCAGCAGCTTACAGGGGGTCGGCCCCACAGATACGCAGTATTTT. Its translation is CASSLQGVGPTDTQYF.

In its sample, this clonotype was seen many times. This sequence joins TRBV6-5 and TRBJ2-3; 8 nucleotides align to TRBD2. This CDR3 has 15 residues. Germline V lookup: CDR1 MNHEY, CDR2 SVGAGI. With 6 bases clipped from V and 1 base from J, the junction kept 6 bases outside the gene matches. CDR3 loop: CASRPGLAGTDTQYF. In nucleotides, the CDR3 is TGTGCCAGCAGGCCCGGACTAGCTGGCACAGATACGCAGTATTTT.

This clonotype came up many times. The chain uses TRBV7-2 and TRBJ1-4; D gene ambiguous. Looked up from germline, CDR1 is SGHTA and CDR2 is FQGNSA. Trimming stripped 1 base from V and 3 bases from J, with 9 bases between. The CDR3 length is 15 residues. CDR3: CASSLVGNPNEKLFF. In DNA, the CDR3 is TGTGCCAGCAGCTTAGTCGGAAATCCTAATGAAAAACTGTTTTTT.

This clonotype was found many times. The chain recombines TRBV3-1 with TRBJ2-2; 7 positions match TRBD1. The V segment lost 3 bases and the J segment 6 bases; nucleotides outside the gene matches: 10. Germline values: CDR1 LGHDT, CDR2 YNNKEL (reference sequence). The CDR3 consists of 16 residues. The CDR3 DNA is TGTGCCAGCAGCCACGTTGGTGAGACAGGGTCCGGGGAGCTGTTTTTT. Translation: CASSHVGETGSGELFF.

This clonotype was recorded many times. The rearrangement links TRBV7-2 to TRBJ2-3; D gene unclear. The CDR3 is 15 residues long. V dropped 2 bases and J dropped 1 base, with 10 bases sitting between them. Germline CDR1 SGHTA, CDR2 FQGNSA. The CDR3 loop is CASSLLDGRTDTQYF. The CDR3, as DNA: TGTGCCAGCAGCTTACTTGACGGCCGCACAGATACGCAGTATTTT.

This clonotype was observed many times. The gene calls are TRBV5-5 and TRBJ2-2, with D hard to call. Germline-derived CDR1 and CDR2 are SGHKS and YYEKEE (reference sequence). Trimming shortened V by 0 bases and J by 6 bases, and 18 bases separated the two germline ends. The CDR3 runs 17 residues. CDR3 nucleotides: TGTGCCAGCAGCTTGGCCTTTCGGCAAGATTTGGCCGGGGAGCTGTTTTTT. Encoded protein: CASSLAFRQDLAGELFF.

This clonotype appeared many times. In DNA form, the CDR3 reads TGTGCCAGCAGCTTAACTGGGGGTTTGGATTCACCCCTCCACTTT. Protein product: CASSLTGGLDSPLHF. This chain links TRBV7-2 with TRBJ1-6; TRBD1 might be the D (5 bases). V lost 2 bases to trimming and J lost 8 bases, with 13 bases between them. The CDR3 spans 15 residues. The germline V gene encodes CDR1 SGHTA and CDR2 FQGNSA.

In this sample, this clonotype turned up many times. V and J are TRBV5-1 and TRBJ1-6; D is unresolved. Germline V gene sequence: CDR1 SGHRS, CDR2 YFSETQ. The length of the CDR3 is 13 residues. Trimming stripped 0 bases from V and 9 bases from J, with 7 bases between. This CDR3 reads CASSLGGVSPLHF. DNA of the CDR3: TGCGCCAGCAGCTTGGGTGGGGTTTCACCCCTCCACTTT.

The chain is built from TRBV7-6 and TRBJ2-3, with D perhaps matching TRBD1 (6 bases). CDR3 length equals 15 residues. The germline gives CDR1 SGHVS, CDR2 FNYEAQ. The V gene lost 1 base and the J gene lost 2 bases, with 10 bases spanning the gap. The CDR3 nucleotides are TGTGCCAGCAGCTTAGAGGGGGAGCCCACAGATACGCAGTATTTT. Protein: CASSLEGEPTDTQYF. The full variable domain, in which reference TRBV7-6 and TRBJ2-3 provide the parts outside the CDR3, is GAGVSQSPRYKVTKRGQDVALRCDPISGHVSLYWYRQALGQGPEFLTYFNYEAQQDKSGLPNDRFSAERPEGSISTLTIQRTEQRDSAMYRCASSLEGEPTDTQYFGPGTRLTVL.

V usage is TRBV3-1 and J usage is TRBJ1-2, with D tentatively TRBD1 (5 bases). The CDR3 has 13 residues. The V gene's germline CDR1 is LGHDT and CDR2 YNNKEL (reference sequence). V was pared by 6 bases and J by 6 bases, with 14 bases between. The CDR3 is CASRGRAGHGYTF. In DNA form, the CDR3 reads TGTGCCAGCAGGGGAAGGGCGGGACATGGCTACACCTTC. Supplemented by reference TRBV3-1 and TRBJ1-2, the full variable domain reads DTAVSQTPKYLVTQMGNDKSIKCEQNLGHDTMYWYKQDSKKFLKIMFSYNNKELIINETVPNRFSPKSPDKAHLNLHINSLELGDSAVYFCASRGRAGHGYTFGSGTRLTVV.

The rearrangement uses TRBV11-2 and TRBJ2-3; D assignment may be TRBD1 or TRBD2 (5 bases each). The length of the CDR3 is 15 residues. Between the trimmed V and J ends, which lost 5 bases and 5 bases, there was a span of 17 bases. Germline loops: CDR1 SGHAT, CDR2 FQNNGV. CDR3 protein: CASSSRDEHGDTQYF. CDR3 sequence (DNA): TGTGCCAGCAGCAGCCGGGACGAGCATGGAGATACGCAGTATTTT.

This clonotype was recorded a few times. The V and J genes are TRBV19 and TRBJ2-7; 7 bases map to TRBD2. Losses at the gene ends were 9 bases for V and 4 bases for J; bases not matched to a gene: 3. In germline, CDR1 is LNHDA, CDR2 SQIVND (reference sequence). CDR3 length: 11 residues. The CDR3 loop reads CASRGVYEQYF. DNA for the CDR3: TGTGCCAGCCGGGGGGTTTACGAGCAGTACTTC.

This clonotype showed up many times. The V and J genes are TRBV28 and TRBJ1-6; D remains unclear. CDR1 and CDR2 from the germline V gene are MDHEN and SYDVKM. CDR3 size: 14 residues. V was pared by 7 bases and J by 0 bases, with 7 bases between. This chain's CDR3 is CASTGSSYNSPLHF. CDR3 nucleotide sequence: TGTGCCAGCACCGGTAGCTCCTATAATTCACCCCTCCACTTT.

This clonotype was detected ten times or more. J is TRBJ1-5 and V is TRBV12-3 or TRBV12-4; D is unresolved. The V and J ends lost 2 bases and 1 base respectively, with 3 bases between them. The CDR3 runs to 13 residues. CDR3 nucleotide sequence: TGTGCCAGCAGTTTAATGAGCAATCAGCCCCAGCATTTT. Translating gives CASSLMSNQPQHF.

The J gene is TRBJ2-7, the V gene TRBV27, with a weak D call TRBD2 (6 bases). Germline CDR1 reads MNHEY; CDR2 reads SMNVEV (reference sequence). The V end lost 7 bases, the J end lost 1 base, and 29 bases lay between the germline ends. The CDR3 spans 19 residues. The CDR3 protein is CASTPGFGMRGSKSYEQYF. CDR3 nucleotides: TGTGCCAGCACCCCTGGTTTCGGTATGCGGGGTTCTAAATCCTACGAGCAGTACTTC.

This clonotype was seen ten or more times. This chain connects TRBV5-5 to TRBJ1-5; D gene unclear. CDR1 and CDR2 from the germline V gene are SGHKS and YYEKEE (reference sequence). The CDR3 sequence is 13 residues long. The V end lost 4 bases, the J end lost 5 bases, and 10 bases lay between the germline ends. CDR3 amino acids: CASSPNSDQPQHF. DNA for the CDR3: TGTGCCAGCAGCCCCAATTCGGATCAGCCCCAGCATTTT.

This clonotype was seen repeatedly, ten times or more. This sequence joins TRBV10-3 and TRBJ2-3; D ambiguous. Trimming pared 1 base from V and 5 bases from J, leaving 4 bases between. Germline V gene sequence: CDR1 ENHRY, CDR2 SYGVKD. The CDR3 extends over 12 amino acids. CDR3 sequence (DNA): TGTGCCATCAGTGAGTTCAGAGATACGCAGTATTTT. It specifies CAISEFRDTQYF.

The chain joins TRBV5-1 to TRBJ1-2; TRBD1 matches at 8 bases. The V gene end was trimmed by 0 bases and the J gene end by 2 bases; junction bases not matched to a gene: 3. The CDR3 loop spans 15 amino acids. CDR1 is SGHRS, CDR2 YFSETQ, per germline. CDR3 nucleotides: TGCGCCAGCAGCTTGGGAGACAGGGGCAACTATGGCTACACCTTC. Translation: CASSLGDRGNYGYTF. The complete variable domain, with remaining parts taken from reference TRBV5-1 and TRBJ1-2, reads KAGVTQTPRYLIKTRGQQVTLSCSPISGHRSVSWYQQTPGQGLQFLFEYFSETQRNKGNFPGRFSGRQFSNSRSEMNVSTLELGDSALYLCASSLGDRGNYGYTFGSGTRLTVV.

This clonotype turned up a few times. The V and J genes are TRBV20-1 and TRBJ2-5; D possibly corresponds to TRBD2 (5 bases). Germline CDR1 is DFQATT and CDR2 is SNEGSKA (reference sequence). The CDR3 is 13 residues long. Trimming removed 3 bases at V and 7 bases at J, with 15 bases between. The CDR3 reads CSARAASWGTQYF. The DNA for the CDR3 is TGCAGTGCTAGGGCGGCTAGCTGGGGGACCCAGTACTTC.

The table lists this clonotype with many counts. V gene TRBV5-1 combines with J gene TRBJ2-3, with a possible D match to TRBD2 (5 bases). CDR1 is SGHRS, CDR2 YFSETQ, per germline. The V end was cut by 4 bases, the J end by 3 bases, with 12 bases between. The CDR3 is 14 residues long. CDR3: CASSTGRRTDTQYF. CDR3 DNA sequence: TGCGCCAGCAGCACTGGACGGAGGACAGATACGCAGTATTTT.